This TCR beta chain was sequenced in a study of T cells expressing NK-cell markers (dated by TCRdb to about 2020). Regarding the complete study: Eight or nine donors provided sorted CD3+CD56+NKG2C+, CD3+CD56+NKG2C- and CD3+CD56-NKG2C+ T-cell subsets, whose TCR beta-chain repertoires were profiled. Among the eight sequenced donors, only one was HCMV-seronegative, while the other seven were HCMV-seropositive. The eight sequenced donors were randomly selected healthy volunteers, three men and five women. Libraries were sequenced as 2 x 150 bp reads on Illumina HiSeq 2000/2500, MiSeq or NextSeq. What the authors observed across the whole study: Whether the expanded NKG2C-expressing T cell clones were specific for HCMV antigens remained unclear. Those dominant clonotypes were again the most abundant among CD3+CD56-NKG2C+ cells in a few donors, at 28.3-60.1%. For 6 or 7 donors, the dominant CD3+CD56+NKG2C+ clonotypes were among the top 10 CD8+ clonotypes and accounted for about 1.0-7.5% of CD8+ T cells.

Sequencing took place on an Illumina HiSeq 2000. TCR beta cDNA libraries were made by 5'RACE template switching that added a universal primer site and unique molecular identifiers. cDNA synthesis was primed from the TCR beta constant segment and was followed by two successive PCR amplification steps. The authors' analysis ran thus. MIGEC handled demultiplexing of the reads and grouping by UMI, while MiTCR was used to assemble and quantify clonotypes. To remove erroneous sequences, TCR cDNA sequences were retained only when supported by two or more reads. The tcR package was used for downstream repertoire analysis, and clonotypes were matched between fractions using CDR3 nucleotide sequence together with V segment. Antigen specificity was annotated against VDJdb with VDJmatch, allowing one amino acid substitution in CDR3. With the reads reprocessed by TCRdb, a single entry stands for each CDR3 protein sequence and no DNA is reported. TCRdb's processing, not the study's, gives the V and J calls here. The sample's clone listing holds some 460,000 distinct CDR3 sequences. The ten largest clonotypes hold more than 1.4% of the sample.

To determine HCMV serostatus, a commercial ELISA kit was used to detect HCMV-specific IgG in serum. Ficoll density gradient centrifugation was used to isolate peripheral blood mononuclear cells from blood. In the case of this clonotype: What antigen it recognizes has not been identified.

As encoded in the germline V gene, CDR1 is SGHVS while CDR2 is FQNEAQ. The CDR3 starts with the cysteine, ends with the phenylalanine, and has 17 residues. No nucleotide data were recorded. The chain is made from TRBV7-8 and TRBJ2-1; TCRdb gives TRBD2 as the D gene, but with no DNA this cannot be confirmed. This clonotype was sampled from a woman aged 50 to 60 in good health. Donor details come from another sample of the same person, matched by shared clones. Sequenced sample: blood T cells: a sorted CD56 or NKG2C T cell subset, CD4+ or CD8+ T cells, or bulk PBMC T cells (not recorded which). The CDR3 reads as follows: CASSSSRRLAGFLEQFF.